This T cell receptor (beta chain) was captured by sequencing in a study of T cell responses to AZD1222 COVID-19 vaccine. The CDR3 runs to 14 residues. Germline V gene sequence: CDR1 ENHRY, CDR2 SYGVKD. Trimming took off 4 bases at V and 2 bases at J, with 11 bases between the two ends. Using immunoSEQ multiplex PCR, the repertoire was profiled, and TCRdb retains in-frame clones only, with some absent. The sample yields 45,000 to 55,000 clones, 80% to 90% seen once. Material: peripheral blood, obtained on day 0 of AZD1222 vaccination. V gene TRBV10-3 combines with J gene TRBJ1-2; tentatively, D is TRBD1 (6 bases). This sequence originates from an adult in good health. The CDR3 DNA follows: TGTGCCATCAGTGGGCGCCAGGGGAACTATGGCTACACCTTC. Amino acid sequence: CAISGRQGNYGYTF.